This is a list of T cell receptor beta chains from one sample in a study of radiotherapy plus CTLA-4 blockade in lung cancer. The table came from immunoSEQ multiplex PCR; TCRdb's copy has only in-frame clones and leaves some out. The table lists about 45,000 clones, roughly two thirds of them singletons. The sequencing here drew on peripheral blood, taken from a patient treated with radiotherapy plus ipilimumab. These receptors all come from a human donor with non-small cell lung cancer who had a complete response to radiotherapy plus ipilimumab. CDR3s include the opening cysteine and the closing phenylalanine or tryptophan. The D gene is left open where the match is weak. The listing skips clone size in some rows; elsewhere it reads once, few, many or a size class.

clone size: .
CDR3 length: 16
J gene: TRBJ1-5
V gene: TRBV19
D gene: .
CDR3 DNA: TGTGCCAGTAGTATAGGCGGGGTAAGGGACAATCAGCCCCAGCATTTT
CDR3 protein: CASSIGGVRDNQPQHF

clone size: .
CDR3 length: 13
J gene: TRBJ2-5
V gene: TRBV30
D gene: TRBD1
CDR3 DNA: TGTGCCTGGAGGTACAGGGGTTATGGGACCCAGTACTTC
CDR3 protein: CAWRYRGYGTQYF

clone size: .
CDR3 length: 15
J gene: TRBJ1-1
V gene: TRBV4-3
D gene: .
CDR3 DNA: TGCGCCAGCAGCCAAGACTCCCGGGGTACCCCTGAAGCTTTCTTT
CDR3 protein: CASSQDSRGTPEAFF

clone size: .
CDR3 length: 15
J gene: TRBJ2-1
V gene: TRBV2
D gene: .
CDR3 DNA: TGTGCCAGCAGTCTTCGCGGAGGCTCCTACAATGAGCAGTTCTTC
CDR3 protein: CASSLRGGSYNEQFF

clone size: .
CDR3 length: 15
J gene: TRBJ2-4
V gene: TRBV27
D gene: .
CDR3 DNA: TGTGCCAGCAGTTTATCGCAGTTAGCCAAAAACATTCAGTACTTC
CDR3 protein: CASSLSQLAKNIQYF

clone size: once
CDR3 length: 16
J gene: TRBJ2-3
V gene: TRBV19
D gene: .
CDR3 DNA: TGTGCCAGTAGTATAAGGGGCAGTAGAACCACAGATACGCAGTATTTT
CDR3 protein: CASSIRGSRTTDTQYF

clone size: .
CDR3 length: 17
J gene: TRBJ2-3
V gene: TRBV7-9
D gene: TRBD1
CDR3 DNA: TGTGCCAGCAGCTTAGCGTTAGGGACAGGACGCACAGATACGCAGTATTTT
CDR3 protein: CASSLALGTGRTDTQYF

clone size: .
CDR3 length: 14
J gene: TRBJ2-2
V gene: TRBV10-2
D gene: TRBD1
CDR3 DNA: TGCGCCAGCAGTGGACAGGGTAACACCGGGGAGCTGTTTTTT
CDR3 protein: CASSGQGNTGELFF

clone size: .
CDR3 length: 13
J gene: TRBJ2-2
V gene: TRBV7-2
D gene: TRBD1
CDR3 DNA: TGTGCCAGCAGCTCGGACAGGGCTGGGGAGCTGTTTTTT
CDR3 protein: CASSSDRAGELFF

clone size: .
CDR3 length: 14
J gene: TRBJ2-1
V gene: TRBV6-6
D gene: .
CDR3 DNA: TGTGCCAGCAGCGGACCCCAAATAGCGGATGAGCAGTTCTTC
CDR3 protein: CASSGPQIADEQFF

clone size: .
CDR3 length: 15
J gene: TRBJ2-7
V gene: TRBV6-6
D gene: TRBD1
CDR3 DNA: TGTGCCAGCAGTTCTACAGGGGGACTCCCCTCCGAGCAGTACTTC
CDR3 protein: CASSSTGGLPSEQYF

clone size: .
CDR3 length: 12
J gene: TRBJ2-3
V gene: TRBV6-1
D gene: .
CDR3 DNA: TGTGCCAGCAGCCCCCAGGTGGATACGCAGTATTTT
CDR3 protein: CASSPQVDTQYF

clone size: .
CDR3 length: 15
J gene: TRBJ1-3
V gene: TRBV7-2
D gene: .
CDR3 DNA: TGTGCCAGCAGCTTAGGAGGCAGCTCTGGAAACACCATATATTTT
CDR3 protein: CASSLGGSSGNTIYF

clone size: .
CDR3 length: 17
J gene: TRBJ2-1
V gene: TRBV6-1
D gene: TRBD2
CDR3 DNA: TGTGCCAGCAGTGTCCTCGCTTCAGGACTAGGTGGCAATGAGCAGTTCTTC
CDR3 protein: CASSVLASGLGGNEQFF